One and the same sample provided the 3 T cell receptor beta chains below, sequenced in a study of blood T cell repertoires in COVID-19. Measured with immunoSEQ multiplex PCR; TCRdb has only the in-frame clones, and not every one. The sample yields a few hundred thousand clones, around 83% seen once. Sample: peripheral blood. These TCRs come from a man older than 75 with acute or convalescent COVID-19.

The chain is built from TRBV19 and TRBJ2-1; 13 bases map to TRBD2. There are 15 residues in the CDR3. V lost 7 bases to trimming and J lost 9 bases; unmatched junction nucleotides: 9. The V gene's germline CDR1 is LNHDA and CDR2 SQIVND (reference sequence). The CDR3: CASTRTSGSRGEQFF. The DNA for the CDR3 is TGTGCCAGTACCCGGACTAGCGGGAGTCGGGGTGAGCAGTTCTTC.

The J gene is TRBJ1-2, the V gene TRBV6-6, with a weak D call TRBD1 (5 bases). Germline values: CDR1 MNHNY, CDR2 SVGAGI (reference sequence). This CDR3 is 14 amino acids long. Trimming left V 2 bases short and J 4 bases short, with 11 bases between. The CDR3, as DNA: TGTGCCAGCAGTTACGGGGGGTCGAGCTATGGCTACACCTTC. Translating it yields CASSYGGSSYGYTF.

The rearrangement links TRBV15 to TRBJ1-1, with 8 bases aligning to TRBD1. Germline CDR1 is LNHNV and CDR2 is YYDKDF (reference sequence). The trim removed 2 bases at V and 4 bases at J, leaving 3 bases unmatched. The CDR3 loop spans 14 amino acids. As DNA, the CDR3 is TGTGCCACCAGCAGACCACAGGGGGGCACTGAAGCTTTCTTT. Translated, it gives CATSRPQGGTEAFF.